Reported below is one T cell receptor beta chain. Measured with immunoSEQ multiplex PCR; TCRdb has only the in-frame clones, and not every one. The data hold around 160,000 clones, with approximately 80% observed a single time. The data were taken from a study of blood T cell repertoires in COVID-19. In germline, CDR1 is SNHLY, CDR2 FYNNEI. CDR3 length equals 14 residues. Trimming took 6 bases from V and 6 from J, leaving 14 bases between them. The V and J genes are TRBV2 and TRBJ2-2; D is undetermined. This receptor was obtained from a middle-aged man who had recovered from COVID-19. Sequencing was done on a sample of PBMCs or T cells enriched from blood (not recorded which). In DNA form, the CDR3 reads TGTGCCAGCAGCGCCAGGCCTCTCGCCGGGGAGCTGTTTTTT. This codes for CASSARPLAGELFF.